This entry lists 12 T cell receptor beta chains sequenced from one sample in a study of T cell clusters in autoimmune cytopenias. Multiplex touch-down PCR amplified TRB using TRB-A and TRB-B pools in one tube. TCRdb reanalyzed the multiplex PCR reads, giving one entry per CDR3 protein sequence and no DNA. The sample holds some 3,500 distinct CDR3 sequences. Some 38,000 genome equivalents of blood DNA were amplified for TRB. The material sequenced was peripheral blood. The receptors come from a human donor with an autoimmune cytopenia or autoimmune hepatitis (not recorded which).

This clonotype is called large based on its frequency. The chain uses TRBV29-1 and TRBJ1-4; the D gene TCRdb calls, TRBD1, cannot be checked with no DNA. Germline CDR1 reads SQVTM; CDR2 reads ANQGSEA. There are 14 residues in the CDR3. CDR3 sequence: CSVHSGGLNEKLFF. The full variable domain, its missing parts supplied by reference TRBV29-1 and TRBJ1-4, is SAVISQKPSRDICQRGTSLTIQCQVDSQVTMMFWYRQQPGQSLTLIATANQGSEATYESGFVIDKFPISRPNLTFSTLTVSNMSPEDSSIYLCSVHSGGLNEKLFFGSGTQLSVL.

The chain has TRBV11-2 and TRBJ2-7. Germline CDR1 and CDR2: SGHAT and FQNNGV. CDR3 length: 12 residues. The CDR3 loop reads CASSLGTYEQYF.

Measured by frequency, this clonotype is medium-sized. The chain carries TRBV12-3 or TRBV12-4 and TRBJ2-1; TCRdb picks TRBD2, but there is no DNA to check that call. This CDR3 is built from 15 residues. The CDR3 sequence is CASSLEGLAKNEQFF.

The rearrangement joins TRBV27 to TRBJ1-6; TCRdb outputs TRBD1, but without DNA this stays unchecked. CDR1 and CDR2 from the germline V gene are MNHEY and SMNVEV (reference sequence). This CDR3 has 15 amino acids. The CDR3 sequence is CASSLLGTGNSPLHF.

This clonotype shows up as medium-sized by frequency. V and J are TRBV27 and TRBJ2-7; lacking DNA, the TRBD1 call made by TCRdb goes unchecked. CDR1 MNHEY and CDR2 SMNVEV come from the germline V gene (reference sequence). This CDR3 comprises 14 residues. CDR3 amino acids: CASSRDTNSYEQYF.

Judged by frequency, this clonotype is medium-sized. V and J are TRBV5-6 and TRBJ2-3. CDR1 is SGHDT, CDR2 YYEEEE, per germline. This CDR3 comprises 16 residues. CDR3 sequence: CASSLGTGSSTDTQYF.

This rearrangement joins TRBV21-1 to TRBJ2-1; TCRdb returns TRBD1, unconfirmable since there is no DNA. TRBV21-1 is termed a pseudogene. CDR3 length equals 11 residues. CDR3: CATNTRGEQFF.

The chain has TRBV25-1 and TRBJ1-2; TCRdb indicates TRBD1, and absent DNA this call remains unverified. The CDR3 runs to 12 residues. Germline CDR1 is MGHDK and CDR2 is SYGVNS. CDR3 sequence reads: CASRRGIYGYTF.

The chain is built from TRBV7-9 and TRBJ2-5; TCRdb calls TRBD1, which cannot be checked without DNA. The CDR3 contains 14 residues. CDR1 and CDR2 (germline): SEHNR, FQNEAQ (reference sequence). Here the CDR3 reads CASSLPTGIETQYF.

The rearrangement links TRBV28 to TRBJ1-4; the TRBD1 assignment by TCRdb is unverifiable without DNA. This CDR3 has 13 residues. Germline-derived CDR1 and CDR2 are MDHEN and SYDVKM. This CDR3 reads CASNRGGGEKLFF.

CDR3 in amino acids: CASSPGQANQPQHF. The chain employs TRBV5-1 and TRBJ1-5; TCRdb names TRBD1, which stays unverified in the absence of DNA. This CDR3 region has 14 residues. The V gene's germline CDR1 is SGHRS and CDR2 YFSETQ. The complete variable domain, with remaining parts taken from reference TRBV5-1 and TRBJ1-5, reads KAGVTQTPRYLIKTRGQQVTLSCSPISGHRSVSWYQQTPGQGLQFLFEYFSETQRNKGNFPGRFSGRQFSNSRSEMNVSTLELGDSALYLCASSPGQANQPQHFGDGTRLSIL.

Considering frequency, this clonotype is medium-sized. The chain carries TRBV12-3 or TRBV12-4 and TRBJ2-3; TCRdb's D call of TRBD2 is untestable without DNA. The CDR3 is 16 residues long. CDR3 sequence: CASRPGLLTSTDTQYF.